The 14 T cell receptor beta chains listed next were all sequenced from one sample in a study of Ad26.COV2.S vaccination and SARS-CoV-2 variants. The sample's treatment: roughly 19 received Ad26.COV2.S at low or high dose, single or two shots; about 5 received placebo; per-sample allocation not given. It was on day 63 after the first vaccine or placebo injection that samples were taken. Assay used: immunoSEQ multiplex PCR; TCRdb lists only in-frame clones, some missing. The sample consists of some 340,000 clones, 85% of them appearing once. The sequenced sample was peripheral blood, obtained in a trial of Ad26.COV2.S vaccine versus placebo. The receptors shown here come from a person between 18 and 65 years old who received the Ad26.COV2.S COVID-19 vaccine or a placebo.

This chain joins TRBV28 and TRBJ2-5, with D perhaps matching TRBD1 or TRBD2 (7 bases each). This CDR3 contains 14 residues. The V end was cut by 7 bases, the J end by 6 bases, with 18 bases between. CDR1 is MDHEN and CDR2 is SYDVKM in the germline V gene. Here the CDR3 DNA reads TGTGCCAGCATAAGCCCAGGGGGGGCAAAGACCCAGTACTTC. Translation: CASISPGGAKTQYF.

The genes are TRBV25-1 and TRBJ2-6; 9 nucleotides agree with TRBD2. The CDR3 runs to 16 residues. J gave up 3 bases and V 6 bases, and 6 bases lay outside the gene matches. Per germline, CDR1 MGHDK and CDR2 SYGVNS. CDR3 nucleotides: TGTGCCAGCAGCCCGGCGGGGGGGCTTGGGGCCAACGTCCTGACTTTC. Translated, it gives CASSPAGGLGANVLTF.

This clone was detected only a few times. This chain connects TRBV5-4 to TRBJ2-5, with 10 nucleotides matching TRBD1. CDR3 length equals 13 residues. Germline lookup yields CDR1 SGHNT and CDR2 YYREEE (reference sequence). Unmatched junction bases numbered 2, after V lost 4 bases and J lost 5 bases. In DNA, the CDR3 is TGTGCCAGCAGCCGGACAGGGGGGGAGACCCAGTACTTC. Translated: CASSRTGGETQYF.

The genes are TRBV27 and TRBJ1-4; 8 nucleotides match TRBD1. V was clipped by 4 bases and J by 6 bases; unmatched bases: 4. Germline V gene sequence: CDR1 MNHEY, CDR2 SMNVEV (reference sequence). CDR3 length equals 14 residues. CDR3 nucleotide sequence: TGTGCCAGCAGTTCACAGGGGGTGTATGAAAAACTGTTTTTT. Its protein product is CASSSQGVYEKLFF.

The rearrangement joins TRBV6-5 to TRBJ2-3; D unresolved. The CDR3 spans 15 residues. Germline V gene sequence: CDR1 MNHEY, CDR2 SVGAGI. Trimming cost V 2 bases and J 2 bases, with 11 bases left between them. The CDR3 loop is CASSYGYLNTDTQYF. The CDR3 bases are TGTGCCAGCAGTTACGGCTATTTGAACACAGATACGCAGTATTTT.

V usage is TRBV10-1 and J usage is TRBJ2-5; no clear D. CDR1 WNHNN and CDR2 SYGVQD come from the germline V gene (reference sequence). V gave up 6 bases and J gave up 4 bases, with 15 bases separating them. The CDR3 has 14 amino acids. The CDR3 sequence: CASSDGLGRETQYF. CDR3 DNA: TGCGCCAGCAGCGACGGGCTAGGGCGAGAGACCCAGTACTTC.

The CDR3: CASSPILGVWGTDTQYF. For the CDR3, the DNA is TGTGCCAGCAGCCCCATTTTGGGAGTATGGGGCACAGATACGCAGTATTTT. The chain recombines TRBV7-6 with TRBJ2-3; a possible D gene is TRBD2 (5 bases). The germline gives CDR1 SGHVS, CDR2 FNYEAQ. The length of the CDR3 is 17 residues. The V gene lost 5 bases and the J gene lost 1 base, with 19 bases spanning the gap.

DNA of the CDR3: TGTGCCAGTTCAAGGGCGGCGGGGGGCATCTCCTACAATGAGCAGTTCTTC. Translated: CASSRAAGGISYNEQFF. The chain carries TRBV10-3 and TRBJ2-1; 8 bases are a match to TRBD2. The CDR3 totals 17 residues. Losses at the gene ends were 10 bases for V and 0 bases for J; bases not matched to a gene: 14. Germline CDR1 reads ENHRY; CDR2 reads SYGVKD.

V usage is TRBV28 and J usage is TRBJ1-5, with 7 bases that match TRBD1. V was clipped by 4 bases and J by 3 bases; unmatched bases: 3. This CDR3 spans 14 amino acids. Germline assignment: CDR1 MDHEN and CDR2 SYDVKM. The CDR3 DNA follows: TGTGCCAGCAGTTCAGGGGGTGCCAATCAGCCCCAGCATTTT. This codes for CASSSGGANQPQHF.

The rearrangement uses TRBV27 and TRBJ2-1, with D uncertain. V was pared by 7 bases and J by 5 bases, with 15 bases between. The CDR3 totals 14 residues. Germline CDR1 reads MNHEY; CDR2 reads SMNVEV (reference sequence). CDR3 residues: CASTRDPLNNEQFF. For the CDR3, the DNA is TGTGCCAGCACCCGCGACCCACTAAACAATGAGCAGTTCTTC.

This chain uses TRBV21-1 with TRBJ2-4. TRBV21-1 is labeled a pseudogene. This CDR3 spans 14 amino acids. Written as DNA, the CDR3 is TGTGCCAGCAGCAAAGATAAAGGTTTGGACATTCAGTACTTC. It is translated as CASSKDKGLDIQYF.

J is TRBJ2-1 and V is TRBV14; possible D gene TRBD1, 5 bases. Trimming removed 5 bases at V and 4 bases at J, with 21 bases between. This CDR3 is built from 17 residues. Germline-derived CDR1 and CDR2 are SGHDN and FVKESK. The CDR3 coding sequence is TGTGCCAGCAGCTCCCGCCGAGACAGTATTTATTACAATGAGCAGTTCTTC. Translation gives CASSSRRDSIYYNEQFF.

The chain links TRBV28 to TRBJ1-1, with D uncertain. Germline V lookup: CDR1 MDHEN, CDR2 SYDVKM. Trimming removed 1 base at V and 7 bases at J, with 4 bases between. The CDR3 has 11 residues. CDR3 DNA: TGTGCCAGCAGTTTATATAGTGAAGCTTTCTTT. Amino acids: CASSLYSEAFF.

The V call is TRBV5-1, the J call TRBJ1-5, with D uncertain. The CDR3 length is 13 residues. CDR1 SGHRS and CDR2 YFSETQ come from the germline V gene. Trimming took 4 bases from V and 5 from J, leaving 10 bases between them. The CDR3 bases are TGCGCCAGCAGCGCAAATAGTGATCAGCCCCAGCATTTT. As protein: CASSANSDQPQHF.